This T cell receptor beta chain was recorded in a study of memory CD8 T cells in hepatitis C reinfection. Overall study: Late or post reinfection samples were taken 12 to 24 weeks after detection.

The time point denotes: late/post reinfection, 12 to 24 weeks after detection. The sorted cells went straight to TCR sequencing with no prior in vitro expansion. People who inject drugs from Montreal's HEPCO study were the donors. The data were produced by immunoSEQ multiplex PCR, yet TCRdb's version contains in-frame clones alone and is incomplete. The table includes approximately 49,000 clones, 85% to 90% detected once. Germline CDR1 is MDHEN and CDR2 is SYDVKM. CDR3 length: 11 residues. Trimming stripped 6 bases from V and 6 bases from J, with 9 bases between. The TCR sequence derives from a man aged 18 to 35 with hepatitis C virus infection. V is TRBV28 and J is TRBJ2-7; D possibly corresponds to TRBD1 (5 bases). The material sequenced was naive CD8+ T cells sorted from blood. The CDR3 protein is CASRAGPEQYF. In nucleotides, the CDR3 is TGTGCCAGCAGAGCAGGGCCCGAGCAGTACTTC.